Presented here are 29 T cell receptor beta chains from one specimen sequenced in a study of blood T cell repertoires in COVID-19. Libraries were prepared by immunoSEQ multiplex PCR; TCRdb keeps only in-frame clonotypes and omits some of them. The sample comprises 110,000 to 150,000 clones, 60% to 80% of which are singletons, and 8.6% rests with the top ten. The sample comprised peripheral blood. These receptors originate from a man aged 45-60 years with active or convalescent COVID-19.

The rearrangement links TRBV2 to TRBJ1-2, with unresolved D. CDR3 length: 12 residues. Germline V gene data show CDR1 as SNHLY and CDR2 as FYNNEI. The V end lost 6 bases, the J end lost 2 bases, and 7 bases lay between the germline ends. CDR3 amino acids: CASSLRNYGYTF. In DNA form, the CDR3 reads TGTGCCAGCAGCCTCCGGAACTATGGCTACACCTTC. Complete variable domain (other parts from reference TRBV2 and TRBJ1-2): EPEVTQTPSHQVTQMGQEVILRCVPISNHLYFYWYRQILGQKVEFLVSFYNNEISEKSEIFDDQFSVERPDGSNFTLKIRSTKLEDSAMYFCASSLRNYGYTFGSGTRLTVV.

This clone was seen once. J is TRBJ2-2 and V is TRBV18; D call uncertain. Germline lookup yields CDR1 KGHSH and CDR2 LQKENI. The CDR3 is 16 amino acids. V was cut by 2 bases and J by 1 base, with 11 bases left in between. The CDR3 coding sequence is TGTGCCAGCTCACCAATCGTCGCAGAGAACACCGGGGAGCTGTTTTTT. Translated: CASSPIVAENTGELFF.

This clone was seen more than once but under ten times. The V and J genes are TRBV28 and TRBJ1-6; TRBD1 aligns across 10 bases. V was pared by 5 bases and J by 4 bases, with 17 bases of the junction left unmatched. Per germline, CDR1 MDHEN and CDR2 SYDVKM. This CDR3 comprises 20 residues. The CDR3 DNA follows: TGTGCCAGCAGTCCAGCGGAGGGACAGGGGACGGGTTGGTATAATTCACCCCTCCACTTT. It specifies CASSPAEGQGTGWYNSPLHF.

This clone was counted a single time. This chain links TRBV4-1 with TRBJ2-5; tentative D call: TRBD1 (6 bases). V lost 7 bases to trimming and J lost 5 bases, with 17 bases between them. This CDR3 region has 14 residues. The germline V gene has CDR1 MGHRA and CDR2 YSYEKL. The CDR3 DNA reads TGCGCCAGCAAACAAACAGGGATGGGGGAGACCCAGTACTTC. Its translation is CASKQTGMGETQYF.

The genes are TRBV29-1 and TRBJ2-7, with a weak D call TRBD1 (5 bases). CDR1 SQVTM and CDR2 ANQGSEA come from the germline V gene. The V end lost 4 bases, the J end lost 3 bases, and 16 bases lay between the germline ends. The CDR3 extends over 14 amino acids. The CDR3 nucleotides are TGCAGCGTTGCGAAAGCTTTAAGGGGCTACGAGCAGTACTTC. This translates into CSVAKALRGYEQYF.

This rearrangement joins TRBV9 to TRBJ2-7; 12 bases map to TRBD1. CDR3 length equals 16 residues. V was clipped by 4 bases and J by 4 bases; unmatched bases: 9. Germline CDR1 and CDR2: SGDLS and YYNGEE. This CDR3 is CASSSGTGGLGYEQYF. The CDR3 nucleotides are TGTGCCAGCAGCTCCGGGACAGGGGGCCTCGGGTACGAGCAGTACTTC.

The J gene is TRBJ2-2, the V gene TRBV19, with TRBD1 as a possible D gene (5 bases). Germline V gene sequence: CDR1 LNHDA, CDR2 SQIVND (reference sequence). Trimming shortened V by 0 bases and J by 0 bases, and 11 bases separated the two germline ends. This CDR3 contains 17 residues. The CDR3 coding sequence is TGTGCCAGTAGTATAGATAGGACAAACGCGAACACCGGGGAGCTGTTTTTT. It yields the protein CASSIDRTNANTGELFF.

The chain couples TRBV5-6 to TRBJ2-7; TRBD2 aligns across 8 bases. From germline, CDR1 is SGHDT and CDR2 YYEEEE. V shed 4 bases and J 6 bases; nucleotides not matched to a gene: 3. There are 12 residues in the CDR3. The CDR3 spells CASSETSAEQYF. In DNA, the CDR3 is TGTGCCAGCAGCGAGACTAGCGCCGAGCAGTACTTC.

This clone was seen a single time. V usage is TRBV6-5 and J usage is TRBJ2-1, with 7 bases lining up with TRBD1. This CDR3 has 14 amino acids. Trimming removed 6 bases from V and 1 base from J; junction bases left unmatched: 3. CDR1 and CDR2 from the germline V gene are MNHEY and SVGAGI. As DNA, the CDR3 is TGTGCCAGCAGCTGGGACAGATCCTACAATGAGCAGTTCTTC. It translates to CASSWDRSYNEQFF.

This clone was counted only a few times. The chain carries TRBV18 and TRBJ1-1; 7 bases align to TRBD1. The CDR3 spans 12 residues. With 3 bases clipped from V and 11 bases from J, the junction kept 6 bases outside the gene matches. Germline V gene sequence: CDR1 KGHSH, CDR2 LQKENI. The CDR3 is CASSPTGIEAFF. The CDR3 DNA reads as TGTGCCAGCTCACCGACAGGGATTGAGGCTTTCTTT.

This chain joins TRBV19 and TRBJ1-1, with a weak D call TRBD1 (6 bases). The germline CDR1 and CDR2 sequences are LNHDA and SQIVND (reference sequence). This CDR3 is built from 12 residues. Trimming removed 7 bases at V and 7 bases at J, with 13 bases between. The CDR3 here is CASIYRDGEAFF. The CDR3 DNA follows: TGTGCCAGTATTTACAGGGACGGTGAAGCTTTCTTT.

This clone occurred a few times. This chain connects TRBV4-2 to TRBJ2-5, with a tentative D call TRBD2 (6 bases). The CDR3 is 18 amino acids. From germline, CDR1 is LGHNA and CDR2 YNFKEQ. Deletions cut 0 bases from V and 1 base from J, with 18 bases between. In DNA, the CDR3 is TGTGCCAGCAGCCAAGATCCCGGGGGAGCGGGCTTCCAAGAGACCCAGTACTTC. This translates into CASSQDPGGAGFQETQYF.

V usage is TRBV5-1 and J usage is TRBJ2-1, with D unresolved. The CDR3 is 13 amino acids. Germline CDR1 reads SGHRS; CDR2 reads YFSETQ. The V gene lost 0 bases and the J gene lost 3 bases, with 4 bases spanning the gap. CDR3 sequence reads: CASSLANYNEQFF. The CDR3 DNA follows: TGCGCCAGCAGCTTGGCTAACTACAATGAGCAGTTCTTC.

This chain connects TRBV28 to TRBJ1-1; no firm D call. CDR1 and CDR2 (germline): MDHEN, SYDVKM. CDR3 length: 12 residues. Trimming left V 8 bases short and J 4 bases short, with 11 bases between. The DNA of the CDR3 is TGTGCCAGCCGCACCCGGGGCACTGAAGCTTTCTTT. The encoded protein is CASRTRGTEAFF.

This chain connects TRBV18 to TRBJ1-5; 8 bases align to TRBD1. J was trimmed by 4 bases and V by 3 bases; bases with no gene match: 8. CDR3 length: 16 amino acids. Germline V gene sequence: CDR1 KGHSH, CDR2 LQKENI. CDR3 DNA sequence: TGTGCCAGCTCACCTGTATCGGACAGGGAGAATCAGCCCCAGCATTTT. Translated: CASSPVSDRENQPQHF.

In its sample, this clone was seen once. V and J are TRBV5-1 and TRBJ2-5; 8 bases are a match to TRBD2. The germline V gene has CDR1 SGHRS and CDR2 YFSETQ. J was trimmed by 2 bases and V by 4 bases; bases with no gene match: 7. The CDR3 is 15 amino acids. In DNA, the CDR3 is TGCGCCAGCAGCGACCCCGGGGGGGCTCAAGAGACCCAGTACTTC. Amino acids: CASSDPGGAQETQYF.

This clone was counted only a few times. CDR3 region: CSVSSGTGELFF. CDR3 bases: TGCAGCGTTTCTAGCGGGACCGGGGAGCTGTTTTTT. The rearrangement uses TRBV29-1 and TRBJ2-2; 8 bases line up with TRBD2. CDR3 size: 12 residues. After removal of 5 bases from V and 5 bases from J, the junction contained 1 base not matched to a gene. Germline-derived CDR1 and CDR2 are SQVTM and ANQGSEA.

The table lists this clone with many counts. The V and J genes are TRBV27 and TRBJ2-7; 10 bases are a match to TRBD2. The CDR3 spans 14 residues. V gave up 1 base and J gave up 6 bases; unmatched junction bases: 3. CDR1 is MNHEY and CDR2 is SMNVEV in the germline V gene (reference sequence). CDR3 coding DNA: TGTGCCAGCAGTTTATTAGCGGGAGGCGGCGAGCAGTACTTC. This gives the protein CASSLLAGGGEQYF.

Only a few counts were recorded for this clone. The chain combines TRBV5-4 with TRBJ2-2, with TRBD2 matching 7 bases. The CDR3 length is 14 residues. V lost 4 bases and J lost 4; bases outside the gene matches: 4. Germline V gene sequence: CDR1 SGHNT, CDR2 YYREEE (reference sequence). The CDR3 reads CASSVTGGTGELFF. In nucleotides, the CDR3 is TGTGCCAGCAGCGTCACGGGGGGCACCGGGGAGCTGTTTTTT.

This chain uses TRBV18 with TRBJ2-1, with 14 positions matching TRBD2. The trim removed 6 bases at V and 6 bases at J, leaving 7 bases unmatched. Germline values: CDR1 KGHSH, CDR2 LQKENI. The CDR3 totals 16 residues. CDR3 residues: CASSAGTSGSSNEQFF. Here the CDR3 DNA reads TGTGCCAGCTCCGCCGGGACTAGCGGGAGCTCCAATGAGCAGTTCTTC.

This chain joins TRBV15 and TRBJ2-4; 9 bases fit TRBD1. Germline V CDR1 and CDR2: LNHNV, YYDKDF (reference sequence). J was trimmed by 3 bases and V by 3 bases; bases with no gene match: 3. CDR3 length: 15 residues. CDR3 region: CATSSGQGFKNIQYF. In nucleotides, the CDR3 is TGTGCCACCAGCAGCGGACAGGGGTTCAAAAACATTCAGTACTTC.

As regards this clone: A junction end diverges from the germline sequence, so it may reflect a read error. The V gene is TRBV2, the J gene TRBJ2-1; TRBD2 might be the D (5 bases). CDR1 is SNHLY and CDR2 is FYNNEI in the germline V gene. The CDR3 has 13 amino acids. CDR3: CASAAGGYDEQFF. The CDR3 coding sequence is TGTGCCAGCGCGGCGGGTGGCTACGATGAGCAGTTCTTC.

The chain's CDR3 is CASSEALSGVEQYF. CDR3 sequence (DNA): TGTGCCAGCAGTGAAGCGCTGTCAGGTGTCGAGCAGTACTTC. V gene TRBV6-1 combines with J gene TRBJ2-7; unclear D gene. CDR3 size: 14 residues. Trimming shortened V by 0 bases and J by 6 bases, and 12 bases separated the two germline ends. Germline assignment: CDR1 MNHNS and CDR2 SASEGT.

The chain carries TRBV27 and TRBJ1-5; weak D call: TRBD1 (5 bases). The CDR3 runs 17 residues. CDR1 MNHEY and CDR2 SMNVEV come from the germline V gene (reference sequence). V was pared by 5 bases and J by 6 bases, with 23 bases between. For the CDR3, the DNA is TGTGCCAGCAGTCCTCGGCATAGGGGCAGTCCGAGTCAGCCCCAGCATTTT. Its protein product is CASSPRHRGSPSQPQHF.

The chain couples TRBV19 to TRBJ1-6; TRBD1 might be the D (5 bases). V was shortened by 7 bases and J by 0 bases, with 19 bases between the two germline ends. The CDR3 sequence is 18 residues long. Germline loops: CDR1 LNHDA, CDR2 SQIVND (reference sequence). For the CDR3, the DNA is TGTGCCAGTACCCGCGCTACAGGCGCCAGCTCCTATAATTCACCCCTCCACTTT. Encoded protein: CASTRATGASSYNSPLHF.

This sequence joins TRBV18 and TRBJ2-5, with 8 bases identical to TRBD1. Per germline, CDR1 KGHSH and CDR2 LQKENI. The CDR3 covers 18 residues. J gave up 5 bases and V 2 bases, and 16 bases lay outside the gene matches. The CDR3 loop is CASSPKVPGQGSSETQYF. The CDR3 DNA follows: TGTGCCAGCTCACCAAAAGTTCCTGGACAGGGAAGTTCGGAGACCCAGTACTTC.

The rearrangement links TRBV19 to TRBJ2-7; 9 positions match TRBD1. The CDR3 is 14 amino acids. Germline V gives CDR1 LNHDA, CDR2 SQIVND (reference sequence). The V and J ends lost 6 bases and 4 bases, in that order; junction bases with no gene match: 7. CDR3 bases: TGTGCCAGTAGCCCACAGGGGGCAGGTTACGAGCAGTACTTC. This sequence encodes CASSPQGAGYEQYF.

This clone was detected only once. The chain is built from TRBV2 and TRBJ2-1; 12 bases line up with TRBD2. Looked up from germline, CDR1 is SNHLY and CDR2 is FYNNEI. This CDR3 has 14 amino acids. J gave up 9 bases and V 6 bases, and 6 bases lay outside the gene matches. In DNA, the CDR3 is TGTGCCAGCAGACGACTAGCGGGAGTTGCTGAGCAGTTCTTC. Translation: CASRRLAGVAEQFF. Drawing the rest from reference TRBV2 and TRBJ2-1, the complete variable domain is EPEVTQTPSHQVTQMGQEVILRCVPISNHLYFYWYRQILGQKVEFLVSFYNNEISEKSEIFDDQFSVERPDGSNFTLKIRSTKLEDSAMYFCASRRLAGVAEQFFGPGTRLTVL.

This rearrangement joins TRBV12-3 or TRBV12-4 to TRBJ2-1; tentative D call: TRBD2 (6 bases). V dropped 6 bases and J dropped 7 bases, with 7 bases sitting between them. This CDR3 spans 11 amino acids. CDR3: CASSGGNEQFF. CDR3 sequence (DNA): TGTGCCAGCAGCGGAGGGAATGAGCAGTTCTTC.